A selection of T cell receptor beta chains follows, all from one sample in a study of T cells after yellow fever vaccination. TCRdb called the 5' RACE reads again in MiXCR, with one record for every CDR3 protein. The sample records hundreds of thousands of distinct CDR3 sequences, less than 9.5% being singletons. Specimen: PBMCs, collected about 49 days after the first yellow fever vaccination. Source of these receptors: a man in his late teens or twenties who received the YFV17D yellow fever vaccine. Both conserved end residues are part of each CDR3. The D gene is left open where the match is weak. Clone sizes are given selectively: once, few, many, or a class where the clone is expanded.

d_gene	abundance	v_gene	j_gene	CDR3nt	CDR3aa
.	few	TRBV24-1	TRBJ2-1	TGTGCCACCAGTGATATGCGAGCCTATAATGAGCAGTTCTTC	CATSDMRAYNEQFF
TRBD1	.	TRBV7-2	TRBJ2-6	TGTGCCAGCAGCTCCCCGGGACAGGGGGCATCCGTCCTGACTTTC	CASSSPGQGASVLTF
.	few	TRBV7-6	TRBJ2-3	TGTGCCAGCAGCTCGCGCCCAGGATCCAGCACAGATACGCAGTATTTT	CASSSRPGSSTDTQYF
.	.	TRBV28	TRBJ2-2	TGTGCCAGCAGTTTGGGGGCTTTAGGCACCGGGGAGCTGTTTTTT	CASSLGALGTGELFF
.	few	TRBV5-1	TRBJ2-3	TGCGCCAGCAGCTTGGATTGGGGCGGGGATACCGGCCCAAGAGATACGCAGTATTTT	CASSLDWGGDTGPRDTQYF
TRBD1	.	TRBV10-3	TRBJ1-1	TGTGCCATCAGACCGGGACAGGGGACAGAGACGGGCACTGAAGCTTTCTTT	CAIRPGQGTETGTEAFF
TRBD1	many	TRBV10-3	TRBJ2-5	TGTGCCATCAGTGAGTCGCAGGGGGCGAGGGAGACCCAGTACTTC	CAISESQGARETQYF
.	few	TRBV6-5	TRBJ2-2	TGTGCCAGCAGTTACCGTATGGGGGAGCTGTTTTTT	CASSYRMGELFF
.	.	TRBV20-1	TRBJ2-7	TGCAGTGCTAGGGCGCAAGGCCGTGAGCAGTACTTC	CSARAQGREQYF
.	few	TRBV7-8	TRBJ2-3	TGTGCCAGCAGCTTAGTCGGGGGCCTTGTCTTAGATACGCAGTATTTT	CASSLVGGLVLDTQYF
TRBD1	.	TRBV7-2	TRBJ1-2	TGTGCCAGCAGCTTAGATGCAGGGGGCGGGTATGGCTACACCTTC	CASSLDAGGGYGYTF
.	few	TRBV4-2	TRBJ2-7	TGTGCCAGCAGCCAAATACAAGGGGGCGAGCAGTACTTC	CASSQIQGGEQYF
.	.	TRBV10-3	TRBJ2-7	TGTGCCATCAACCCGGGACAAGGGACCTACGAGCAGTACTTC	CAINPGQGTYEQYF
.	few	TRBV4-1	TRBJ2-1	TGCGCCAGCGGGGGTCGGGCACCTACCCCCTACAATGAGCAGTTCTTC	CASGGRAPTPYNEQFF
.	many	TRBV15	TRBJ2-1	TGTGCCACCAGCAGAGCAGTGGTAGGGGAGCAGTTCTTC	CATSRAVVGEQFF
TRBD1	few	TRBV3-1	TRBJ2-1	TGTGCCAGCAGCCAAGATGGGACAGGATACTCCTACAATGAGCAGTTCTTC	CASSQDGTGYSYNEQFF
.	.	TRBV25-1	TRBJ1-1	TGTGCCAGCAGGGCGAACTCGGAGGGGGCTGAAGCTTTCTTT	CASRANSEGAEAFF
.	few	TRBV18	TRBJ1-1	TGTGCCAGCTCACCGCGTGTGGGGACTGAAGCTTTCTTT	CASSPRVGTEAFF
TRBD1	few	TRBV5-1	TRBJ1-6	TGCGCCAGCAGCTTCGGGACAGGGGGTACGAATTCACCCCTCCACTTT	CASSFGTGGTNSPLHF
.	.	TRBV20-1	TRBJ1-5	TGCAGTGCTAGTTCGGGGTCTAGCAATCAGCCCCAGCATTTT	CSASSGSSNQPQHF
.	.	TRBV12-5	TRBJ2-5	TGTGCTAGTGGTTTGACGGGACAAGAGACCCAGTACTTC	CASGLTGQETQYF
.	.	TRBV11-3	TRBJ2-5	TGTGCCAGCAGCGTAGGGGCAGAAGAGACCCAGTACTTC	CASSVGAEETQYF
TRBD1	many	TRBV12-3/TRBV12-4	TRBJ1-6	TGTGCCAGCACCCGGGAGGGACAGAAACATTCACCCCTCCACTTT	CASTREGQKHSPLHF
TRBD1	.	TRBV29-1	TRBJ2-1	TGCAGCGTGTTCCGGGACAGGTCCTACAATGAGCAGTTCTTC	CSVFRDRSYNEQFF
.	few	TRBV10-3	TRBJ1-2	TGTGCCATCAGTGAGGGACCTAACTATGGCTACACCTTC	CAISEGPNYGYTF
.	.	TRBV18	TRBJ1-1	TGTGCCAGCTCACCGGGGGGGACCACTGAAGCTTTCTTT	CASSPGGTTEAFF
.	few	TRBV7-2	TRBJ2-5	TGTGCCAGCAGCAATTCATACGGGGCCCAAGAGACCCAGTACTTC	CASSNSYGAQETQYF
TRBD2	few	TRBV12-3/TRBV12-4	TRBJ2-4	TGTGCCTGCAGTTTACTAGCGGGGGGGCCGTCGGATTTGGACATTCAGTACTTC	CACSLLAGGPSDLDIQYF
.	many	TRBV5-4	TRBJ2-1	TGTGCCAGCAGCGGAGACTATCCGAGTGAGCAGTTCTTC	CASSGDYPSEQFF
TRBD1	.	TRBV5-1	TRBJ2-7	TGCGCCAGCAGCTTGGGCAGGGGGACCTCCGAGCAGTACTTC	CASSLGRGTSEQYF
.	few	TRBV7-7	TRBJ2-5	TGTGCCAGCAGCCCAGGGTTTGGGGAGACCCAGTACTTC	CASSPGFGETQYF
.	once	TRBV6-4	TRBJ2-1	TGTGCCAGCAGTGACTCGCCCGGCAATGAGCAGTTCTTC	CASSDSPGNEQFF
TRBD1	many	TRBV5-1	TRBJ2-7	TGCGCCAGCAGCCCAAGGACAGGAGTATCCTACGAGCAGTACTTC	CASSPRTGVSYEQYF
.	many	TRBV20-1	TRBJ2-3	TGCAGTGCTCCCGTCTTCTCTAGCACAGATACGCAGTATTTT	CSAPVFSSTDTQYF
.	few	TRBV7-2	TRBJ1-6	TGTGCCAGCAGCTCTGCCGGATCGGTACCTTCACCCCTCCACTTT	CASSSAGSVPSPLHF
.	.	TRBV28	TRBJ2-3	TGTGCCAGCAGTTTGGAAGGGGTAGATACGCAGTATTTT	CASSLEGVDTQYF
TRBD1	few	TRBV29-1	TRBJ1-5	TGCAGCGTTTACACAGGGGACAGCAATCAGCCCCAGCATTTT	CSVYTGDSNQPQHF
TRBD1	.	TRBV5-6	TRBJ1-5	TGTGCCAGCAGCAGCGGACAGGGGGCGCGGAATCAGCCCCAGCATTTT	CASSSGQGARNQPQHF
.	.	TRBV12-3/TRBV12-4	TRBJ1-5	TGTGCCAGCAGAGTCGACGGATATAGCAATCAGCCCCAGCATTTT	CASRVDGYSNQPQHF
.	.	TRBV18	TRBJ2-3	TGTGCCAGCTCACCAGACTACCTGGCAGATACGCAGTATTTT	CASSPDYLADTQYF
.	.	TRBV20-1	TRBJ2-5	TGCTGTGCACGCCGCCTATTCGGGGGTAGGCGTCAAGAGACCCAGTACTTC	CCARRLFGGRRQETQYF
.	few	TRBV6-1	TRBJ2-6	TGTGCCAGCAGCCAACAGGGGGCCAACGTCCTGACTTTC	CASSQQGANVLTF
.	.	TRBV6-5	TRBJ1-1	TGTGCCACAATTCCTCGCCCTCAGGGGTTCCCTGAAGCTTTCTTT	CATIPRPQGFPEAFF
TRBD2	few	TRBV20-1	TRBJ2-5	TGCAGTGCCCATCCCACGGGGGGTCCCAGAGAGACCCAGTACTTC	CSAHPTGGPRETQYF
TRBD1	many	TRBV7-9	TRBJ2-2	TGTGCCAGCAGTCCCTGGACAGGGGACACCGGGGAGCTGTTTTTT	CASSPWTGDTGELFF
TRBD1	few	TRBV5-4	TRBJ1-1	TGTGCCAGCAGCTCTCTACAGGGGGCTGATGAAGCTTTCTTT	CASSSLQGADEAFF
.	.	TRBV10-2	TRBJ1-2	TGCGCCAGCAGTGAGCGGGTCGGGTATTATGGCTACACCTTC	CASSERVGYYGYTF
TRBD1	few	TRBV7-2	TRBJ2-7	TGTGCCAGCAGCTTGTGGGGACAGGGGACCTACGAGCAGTACTTC	CASSLWGQGTYEQYF
.	many	TRBV5-1	TRBJ2-3	TGCGCCAGCAGCTTAACCTCCGGCCCAGATACGCAGTATTTT	CASSLTSGPDTQYF
.	.	TRBV19	TRBJ2-1	TGTGCCAGTAGTATAGGGGAACCGAGGGGTGAGCAGTTCTTC	CASSIGEPRGEQFF